This TCR beta chain is drawn from a study of human T cells and chemical hapten exposure. Whole-study context: Patches that contained 0.01% DPC were applied to the upper back and read at 6 days. Minor pooled library volume differences mainly drove per-sample TCR yield variation.

The library labeled individual cDNA molecules by adding unique molecular identifiers to them. One entry per CDR3 protein, called by TCRdb with MiXCR from the RACE reads. This sample carries tens of thousands of distinct CDR3 sequences, approximately 12% of them seen once, and the ten largest clones take 1.9%. Time point meaning: pre-sensitization, week 0. Treatment denoted: therapeutic diphenylcyclopropenone sensitization with weekly scalp DPC. Unfractionated whole blood served as the source for total RNA extraction. The study drew its donors from alopecia patients who were 18 to 70 years old and suitable for DPC. This clonotype was seen more than once but under ten times. Germline V gene lookup returns CDR1 SGHTA and CDR2 FQGNSA. CDR3 length: 16 amino acids. Trimming took 5 bases from V and 6 from J; bases not matched to a gene: 10.

This clonotype was sampled from a woman between 35 and 50 years old with alopecia areata. Some clones in this sample may be carry-over from other donors' samples. Material: whole blood, obtained in connection with sensitization to the hapten diphenylcyclopropenone (DPC). V is TRBV7-2 and J is TRBJ2-7; TRBD2 aligns across 13 bases. For the CDR3, the DNA is TGTGCCAGCAGCCGGTCCCCCGGGACTAGCGGGGTCGAGCAGTACTTC. Translating gives CASSRSPGTSGVEQYF.